The rows below give T cell receptor beta chains drawn from one sample of a study of blood T cell repertoires in COVID-19. The assay was immunoSEQ multiplex PCR, and TCRdb's table has in-frame clones only and misses some. The sample has tens of thousands of clones; about nine tenths are singletons. Material for sequencing was peripheral blood. All receptors derive from a man aged 55-75 years with active COVID-19. The CDR3 runs from the conserved cysteine through the conserved F or W. The order of the fields is D gene, V gene, J gene, clone size, CDR3 DNA, CDR3 protein. A D gene is named only where the DNA matches it firmly. Rows give clone size only sometimes, using once, few, many, or a class for an expanded clone.

-	TRBV5-6	TRBJ1-2	-	TGTGCCAGCAGCTTGTATAGCGATGGCTACACCTTC	CASSLYSDGYTF
TRBD1	TRBV7-2	TRBJ2-5	-	TGTGCCAGCAGTCGACAGGGGTCCGAGACCCAGTACTTC	CASSRQGSETQYF
-	TRBV5-1	TRBJ1-5	-	TGCGCCAGCAGCTTGGTACCCGGGGAAGGGCCCCAGCATTTT	CASSLVPGEGPQHF
TRBD2	TRBV5-4	TRBJ2-7	-	TGTGCCAGCAGCCCGTGGACTAGCGGGAGTTACGAGCAGTACTTC	CASSPWTSGSYEQYF
TRBD1	TRBV2	TRBJ2-5	once	TGTGCCAGCAGTGGGGACAGGTCCGTGGAGACCCAGTACTTC	CASSGDRSVETQYF
-	TRBV3-1/TRBV3-2	TRBJ2-6	-	TGTGCCAGCAGCCAAGACAGGTCCTCTGGGGCCAACGTCCTGACTTTC	CASSQDRSSGANVLTF
-	TRBV15	TRBJ2-5	-	TGTGCCACCAGCAGAGTAGATAGCGGTCAAGAGACCCAGTACTTC	CATSRVDSGQETQYF
TRBD2	TRBV15	TRBJ2-1	-	TGTGCCACCAGCAGAGCTCCGGGACTAGCTAATGAGCAGTTCTTC	CATSRAPGLANEQFF
-	TRBV5-1	TRBJ2-3	-	TGCGCCAGCAGAACGGGACACCTGAGCACAGATACGCAGTATTTT	CASRTGHLSTDTQYF
TRBD2	TRBV6-2/TRBV6-3	TRBJ2-3	-	TGTGCCAGCAGTTACGGGGGGGGGACCGCGAGGGATACGCAGTATTTT	CASSYGGGTARDTQYF
-	TRBV7-2	TRBJ1-4	-	TGTGCCAGCAGCCCCCAGGGTTCAACTAATGAAAAACTGTTTTTT	CASSPQGSTNEKLFF
-	TRBV4-3	TRBJ2-1	-	TGCGCCAGCAGCCAGGACTATCCGGGTGAGCAGTTCTTC	CASSQDYPGEQFF
TRBD1	TRBV27	TRBJ1-1	-	TGTGCCAGCAGTAAGGCCCGGACAGGGAACACTGAAGCTTTCTTT	CASSKARTGNTEAFF
-	TRBV18	TRBJ2-7	-	TGTGCCAGCTCACCAAGGCAGGGCTCCTACGAGCAGTACTTC	CASSPRQGSYEQYF
-	TRBV18	TRBJ2-7	once	TGTGCCAGCTCACCACCGTTTGGGGGGACCTCCTACGAGCAGTACTTC	CASSPPFGGTSYEQYF
TRBD1	TRBV4-1	TRBJ2-3	-	TGCGCCAGCAGCCGTCGACAGGGGAGCACAGATACGCAGTATTTT	CASSRRQGSTDTQYF
-	TRBV5-1	TRBJ1-4	-	TGCGCCAGCAGCTACAACGGACCGCCGAGGGAGGAAAAACTGTTTTTT	CASSYNGPPREEKLFF
-	TRBV7-8	TRBJ1-2	-	TGTGCCAGCAGCTTAGGACGGCAGGCTACTAACTATGGCTACACCTTC	CASSLGRQATNYGYTF
TRBD2	TRBV6-5	TRBJ2-3	-	TGTGCCAGCAGTTACTGGCGGGGGTTAGATACGCAGTATTTT	CASSYWRGLDTQYF
-	TRBV7-8	TRBJ2-1	-	TGTGCCAGCAGCTTAGCGGGAGAGTACAATGAGCAGTTCTTC	CASSLAGEYNEQFF
TRBD1	TRBV5-1	TRBJ1-1	-	TGCGCCAGCAGCAGGACAGGGGGCGGGGAGAACACTGAAGCTTTCTTT	CASSRTGGGENTEAFF
-	TRBV11-1	TRBJ2-1	-	TGTGCCAGCACCTCCCTTGAGGGCACGAACAATGAGCAGTTCTTC	CASTSLEGTNNEQFF
-	TRBV7-2	TRBJ2-7	-	TGTGCCAGCAGCTTCAACAGCAACTACGAGCAGTACTTC	CASSFNSNYEQYF
-	TRBV7-2	TRBJ2-7	-	TGTGCCAGCAGCATAGGTCCGACGGGCTCCTACGAGCAGTACTTC	CASSIGPTGSYEQYF
-	TRBV18	TRBJ2-2	-	TGTGCCACCCACGGACTACGGAACACCGGGGAGCTGTTTTTT	CATHGLRNTGELFF
TRBD1	TRBV19	TRBJ1-5	-	TGTGCCAGTAGTATGGGCAGGGGGAGCAATCAGCCCCAGCATTTT	CASSMGRGSNQPQHF
TRBD1	TRBV9	TRBJ1-3	-	TGTGCCAGCAGCGTAGTCGACAGGGGGTCCGGAAACACCATATATTTT	CASSVVDRGSGNTIYF
-	TRBV12-5	TRBJ1-1	-	TGTGCTAGTGGTTTGCCCAGCGTGAACACTGAAGCTTTCTTT	CASGLPSVNTEAFF
TRBD2	TRBV7-3	TRBJ2-2	once	TGTGCCAGCAGACCACCTGGGACTAGCGGGAGTACCGGGGAGCTGTTTTTT	CASRPPGTSGSTGELFF
TRBD1	TRBV7-3	TRBJ2-3	once	TGTGCCAGGAGACAGGGAAAGACAGATACGCAGTATTTT	CARRQGKTDTQYF
-	TRBV9	TRBJ2-4	-	TGTGCCAGCAGCATACAGGGGGGGAACATTCAGTACTTC	CASSIQGGNIQYF
-	TRBV15	TRBJ2-5	-	TGTGCCACCAGCAGAGAAGAGGGAGGAGAGACCCAGTACTTC	CATSREEGGETQYF
TRBD1	TRBV4-1	TRBJ2-7	-	TGCGCCAGCAGCCAACTGACAGGGTCGTACTACGAGCAGTACTTC	CASSQLTGSYYEQYF
TRBD1	TRBV4-1	TRBJ2-5	-	TGCGCCAGCAGCCCGACAGGGGCAGAGACCCAGTACTTC	CASSPTGAETQYF
TRBD2	TRBV7-7	TRBJ2-3	once	TGTGCCAGCAGCCCGGGACTAGCGGGGAGGGCAGATACGCAGTATTTT	CASSPGLAGRADTQYF
-	TRBV19	TRBJ1-1	-	TGTGCCAGTAGTATCGACAGACAGGAAGAAGCTTTCTTT	CASSIDRQEEAFF
-	TRBV3-1/TRBV3-2	TRBJ2-5	-	TGTGCCAGCAGCCGAACCGACTACCAAGAGACCCAGTACTTC	CASSRTDYQETQYF
TRBD1	TRBV7-9	TRBJ2-1	-	TGTGCCAGCAGTCCCGGACAGGGGCGGCACAATGAGCAGTTCTTC	CASSPGQGRHNEQFF
-	TRBV3-1/TRBV3-2	TRBJ1-2	-	TGTGCCAGCAGCCATTACAGGGACGGTGCTGGCTACACCTTC	CASSHYRDGAGYTF
-	TRBV9	TRBJ2-5	-	TGTGCCAGCAGCCCCCGGGTGGTGGCCGGAGAGACCCAGTACTTC	CASSPRVVAGETQYF